This TCR beta chain emerged from a study of tumor and adjacent non-tumor tissue in lung cancer. Whole-study context: On average, productive TCRbeta reads reached about 4.17 million per sample.

Turning to this clonotype: No antigen is known for it.

Germline CDR1 SGHAT, CDR2 FQNNGV. The CDR3 is 16 amino acids. TCRbeta libraries were built with three rounds of nested PCR, modified from ARM-PCR. TCRdb reanalysed the multiplex PCR reads using MiXCR and keeps one entry per CDR3 protein. This sample has about 86,000 distinct CDR3 sequences; around 80% occur once, and the top ten carry 21%. No cell sorting was done before RNA was extracted from the tissue. The normal lung tissue was taken more than 3 cm from the tumor edge. Chemotherapy-naive patients with new lung cancer underwent thoracic surgery in China, August–late 2014. Points from the study as a whole: Tumor repertoires had a smaller top 100 clone share than normal lung. Significantly higher TCR diversity was found in tumor than normal lung.

The chain uses TRBV11-2 and TRBJ2-3; possibly TRBD2 for D (6 bases). The receptor's source is a woman in her forties or fifties with non-small cell lung cancer. The sample comprised distant non-tumor lung tissue. The CDR3 DNA follows: TGTGATAGCAGCTTGCGGGGCCAGCTAGCGACAGATACGCAGTATTTT. Protein: CDSSLRGQLATDTQYF.